The present T cell receptor beta chain was sequenced within a study of cytomegalovirus exposure and HLA in healthy donors (TCRdb year 2017). Concerning the study at large: The 666 repertoires of the first cohort and the roughly 110 validation repertoires were produced on the same platform, according to a later analysis. The study aimed to test whether cataloging public T cell receptors could reveal signatures of past pathogen exposure. Along with the approximately 600-subject first cohort, a separate validation cohort of over a hundred different subjects was used. To predict cytomegalovirus infection status, the study combined high-throughput TCR immunosequencing, statistical association of individual TCRs with disease status, and machine learning. Beyond this particular receptor, the publication reports: The authors suggested that the approach could potentially be generalized to other disease states and immunological phenotypes. While some public TCRs were present in many individuals, most TCR sequences turned up only very rarely across donors. In the study, some 160 TCR beta chains were listed as associated with cytomegalovirus. A later analysis lacked HLA typing for the validation cohort, so it scored co-occurrence in that cohort across all 120 or so repertoires. Cytomegalovirus status was reported to be diagnosed by the classifier with high specificity and sensitivity in both the original and validation cohorts. A later analysis found that TCRs clustered in the first cohort also tended to co-occur in the 95 to 150 validation repertoires, with approximately 94% of cluster scores above 0. Three of the identified cytomegalovirus-associated TCR beta chains were confirmed in vitro to be specific for cytomegalovirus antigens.

Library preparation employed the immunoSEQ multiplex PCR assay. The authors processed their data as follows. A statistical classification framework was built to diagnose cytomegalovirus status from the catalog of TCR beta chain sequences. TCRdb took this table from immuneACCESS and kept in-frame rearrangements with V and J called. Such tables lack part of the clones; where checked against another copy, unresolved V genes explain under half of the gap, and the rest is unexplained. The V and J calls and clone size are taken from that table; D and trimming were inferred from the DNA. The sample records 250,000 to 400,000 clones, approximately 91% of which are singletons. The top ten clones comprise around 0.96% of the sample. Trimming removed 2 bases from V and 5 bases from J, leaving 12 bases between the germline ends. The CDR3 numbers 14 residues from cysteine through phenylalanine. CDR3 DNA is the only sequence kept; it has 42 bases, read in frame from the first base. CDR1 and CDR2, looked up from the germline V gene, are SGHTA and FQGNSA.

A word on this clone: No antigen is known for it. One base away there is no much larger clone; base qualities are not given.

The donors were included in the validation cohort of 120 subjects, a group kept apart from the roughly 730-subject first cohort. The source material was PBMCs. This clonotype originated in a man aged 30-40 years in good health and CMV-seronegative. This chain joins TRBV7-2 to TRBJ1-1; the D gene is perhaps TRBD1, on 5 matching bases. CDR3 protein: CASSLSQGSTEAFF. The sequenced DNA: TGTGCCAGCAGCTTATCGCAGGGTAGTACTGAAGCTTTCTTT.